This T cell receptor (beta chain) was captured by sequencing in a study of T cells in localized non-small cell lung cancer. TCRdb's table, derived via immunoSEQ multiplex PCR, lists solely in-frame clones and lacks some. The sample lists 59,000 or so clones, roughly 92% occurring once. Findings of the study overall: Among the tissues sampled, uninvolved adjacent lung had the highest T cell clonality, above tumor. Owing to sequencing of a solitary tumor region, heterogeneity cannot be discounted. Appearance in adjacent lung was seen for a median 57 of the top 100 tumor clones.

The CDR3 covers 13 residues. Germline CDR1 reads SGDLS; CDR2 reads YYNGEE. Trimming removed 6 bases at V and 2 bases at J, with 11 bases between. To note about this clone: Its antigen is currently unknown.

This TCR came from a man between 35 and 75 years old with stage I lung adenocarcinoma. This rearrangement joins TRBV9 to TRBJ2-5; D tentatively fits TRBD1 or TRBD2 (5 bases each). The specimen was peripheral blood, collected before any cancer treatment. In DNA form, the CDR3 reads TGTGCCAGCAATGGGGGACCACAAGAGACCCAGTACTTC. Translation gives CASNGGPQETQYF.